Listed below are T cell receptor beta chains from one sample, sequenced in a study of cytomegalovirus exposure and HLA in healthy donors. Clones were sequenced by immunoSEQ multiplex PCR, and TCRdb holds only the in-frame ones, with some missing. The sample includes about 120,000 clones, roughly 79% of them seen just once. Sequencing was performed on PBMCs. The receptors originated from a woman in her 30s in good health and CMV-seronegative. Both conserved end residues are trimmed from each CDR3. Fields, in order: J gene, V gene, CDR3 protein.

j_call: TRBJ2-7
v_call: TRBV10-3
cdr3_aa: AISEANSGTSNSEQY

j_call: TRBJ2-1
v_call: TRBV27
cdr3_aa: ASSPSVNEQF

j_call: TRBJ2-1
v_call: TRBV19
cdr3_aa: ASKATSGGWDEQF

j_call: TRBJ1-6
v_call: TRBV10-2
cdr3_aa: ASSESIPLH

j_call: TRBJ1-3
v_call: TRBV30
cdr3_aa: AWSMSSGNTIY

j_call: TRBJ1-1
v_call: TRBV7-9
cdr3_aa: ASSMAGTGVCEAF

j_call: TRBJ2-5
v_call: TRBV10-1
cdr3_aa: ASNSLAPHTQY

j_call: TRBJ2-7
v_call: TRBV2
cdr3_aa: ASSEVGGSENEQY

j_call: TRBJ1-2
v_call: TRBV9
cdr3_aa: ASSHRQSETANYGYT

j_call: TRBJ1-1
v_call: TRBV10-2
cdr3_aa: ASSVSTEAF

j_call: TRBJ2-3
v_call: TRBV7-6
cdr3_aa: ASSGDPAANTQY

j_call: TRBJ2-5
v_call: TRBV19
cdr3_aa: ASRTGTSGKETQY